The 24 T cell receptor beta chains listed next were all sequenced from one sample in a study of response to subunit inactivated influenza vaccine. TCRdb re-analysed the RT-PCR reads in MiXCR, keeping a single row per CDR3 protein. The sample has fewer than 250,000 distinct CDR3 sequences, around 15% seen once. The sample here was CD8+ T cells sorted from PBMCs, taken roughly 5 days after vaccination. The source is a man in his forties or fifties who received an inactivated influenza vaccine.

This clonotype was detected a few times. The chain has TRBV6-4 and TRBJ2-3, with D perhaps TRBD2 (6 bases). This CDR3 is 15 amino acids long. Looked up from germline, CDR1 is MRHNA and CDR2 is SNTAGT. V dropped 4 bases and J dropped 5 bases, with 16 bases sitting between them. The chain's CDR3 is CASSGYGGAGDTQYF. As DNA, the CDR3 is TGTGCCAGCAGTGGATATGGGGGAGCGGGAGATACGCAGTATTTT.

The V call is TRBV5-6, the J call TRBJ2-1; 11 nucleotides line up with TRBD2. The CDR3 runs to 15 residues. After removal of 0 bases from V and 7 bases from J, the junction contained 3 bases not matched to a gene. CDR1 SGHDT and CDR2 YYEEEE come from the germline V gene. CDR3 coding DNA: TGTGCCAGCAGCTTGGTGACTAGCGGGAAAAATGAGCAGTTCTTC. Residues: CASSLVTSGKNEQFF.

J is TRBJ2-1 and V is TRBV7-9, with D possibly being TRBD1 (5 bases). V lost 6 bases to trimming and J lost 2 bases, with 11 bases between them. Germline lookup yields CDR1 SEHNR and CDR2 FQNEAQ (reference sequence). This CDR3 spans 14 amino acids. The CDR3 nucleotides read TGTGCCAGCAGGTATGACAGAGCCTACAATGAGCAGTTCTTC. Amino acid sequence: CASRYDRAYNEQFF.

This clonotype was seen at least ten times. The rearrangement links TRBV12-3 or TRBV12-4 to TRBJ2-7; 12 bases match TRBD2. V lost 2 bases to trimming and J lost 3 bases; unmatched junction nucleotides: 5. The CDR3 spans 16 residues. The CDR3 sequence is CASSLTGTSGFYEQYF. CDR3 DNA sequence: TGTGCCAGCAGTTTAACTGGGACTAGCGGGTTCTACGAGCAGTACTTC.

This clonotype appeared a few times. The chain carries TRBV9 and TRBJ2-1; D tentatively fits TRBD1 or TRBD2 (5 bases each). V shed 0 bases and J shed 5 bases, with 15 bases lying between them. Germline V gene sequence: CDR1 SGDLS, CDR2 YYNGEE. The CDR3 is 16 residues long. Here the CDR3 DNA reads TGTGCCAGCAGCGTAGTAGTGTTGGGGGAGCACAATGAGCAGTTCTTC. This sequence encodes CASSVVVLGEHNEQFF.

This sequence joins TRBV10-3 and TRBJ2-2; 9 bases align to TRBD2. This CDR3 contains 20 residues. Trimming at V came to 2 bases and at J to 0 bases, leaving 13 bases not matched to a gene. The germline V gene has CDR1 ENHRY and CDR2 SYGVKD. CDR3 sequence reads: CAISEAEGLAGTPNTGELFF. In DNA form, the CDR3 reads TGTGCCATCAGTGAGGCCGAAGGGCTAGCGGGGACACCGAACACCGGGGAGCTGTTTTTT.

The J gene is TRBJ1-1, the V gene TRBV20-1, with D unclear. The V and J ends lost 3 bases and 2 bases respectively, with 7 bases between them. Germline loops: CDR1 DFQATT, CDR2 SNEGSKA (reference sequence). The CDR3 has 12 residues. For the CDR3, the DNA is TGCAGTGCTAGGACCACAAACACTGAAGCTTTCTTT. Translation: CSARTTNTEAFF.

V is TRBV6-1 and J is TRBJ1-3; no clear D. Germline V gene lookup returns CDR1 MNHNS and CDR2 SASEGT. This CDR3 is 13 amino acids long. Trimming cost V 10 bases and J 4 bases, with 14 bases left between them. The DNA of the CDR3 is TGTGCCACAGAGAGTGGGGTGGGAAACACCATATATTTT. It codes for CATESGVGNTIYF.

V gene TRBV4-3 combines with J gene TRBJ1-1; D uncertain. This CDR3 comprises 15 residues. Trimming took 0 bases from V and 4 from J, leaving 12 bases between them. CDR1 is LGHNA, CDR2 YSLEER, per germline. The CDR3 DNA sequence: TGCGCCAGCAGCCAAGATCCCTCCGGGAGCACTGAAGCTTTCTTT. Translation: CASSQDPSGSTEAFF.

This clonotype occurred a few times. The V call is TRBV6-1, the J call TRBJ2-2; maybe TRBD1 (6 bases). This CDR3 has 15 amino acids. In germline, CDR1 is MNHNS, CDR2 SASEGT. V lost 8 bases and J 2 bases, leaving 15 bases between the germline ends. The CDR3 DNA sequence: TGTGCCAGCTCCCCCCTACAGGGTAACACCGGGGAGCTGTTTTTT. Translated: CASSPLQGNTGELFF.

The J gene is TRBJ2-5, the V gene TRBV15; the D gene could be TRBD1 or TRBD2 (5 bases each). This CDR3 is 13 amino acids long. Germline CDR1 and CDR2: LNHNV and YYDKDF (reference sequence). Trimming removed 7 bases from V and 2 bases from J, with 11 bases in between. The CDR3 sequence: CATTGGRQETQYF. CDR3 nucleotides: TGTGCCACCACTGGGGGTAGACAAGAGACCCAGTACTTC.

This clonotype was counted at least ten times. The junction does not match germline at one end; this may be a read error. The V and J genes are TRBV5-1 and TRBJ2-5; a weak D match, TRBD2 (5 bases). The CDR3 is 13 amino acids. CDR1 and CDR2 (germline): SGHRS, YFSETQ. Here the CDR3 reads CASSLALGETQYF. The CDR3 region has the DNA TGTGCCAGCAGCTTAGCGCTTGGAGAGACCCAGTACTTC.

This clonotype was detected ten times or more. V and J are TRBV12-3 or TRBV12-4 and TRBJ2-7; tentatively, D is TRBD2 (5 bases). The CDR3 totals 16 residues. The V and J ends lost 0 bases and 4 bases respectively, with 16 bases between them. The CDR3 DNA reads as TGTGCCAGCAGTTTAGCGAATCGGGCCCCGGGGTACGAGCAGTACTTC. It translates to CASSLANRAPGYEQYF.

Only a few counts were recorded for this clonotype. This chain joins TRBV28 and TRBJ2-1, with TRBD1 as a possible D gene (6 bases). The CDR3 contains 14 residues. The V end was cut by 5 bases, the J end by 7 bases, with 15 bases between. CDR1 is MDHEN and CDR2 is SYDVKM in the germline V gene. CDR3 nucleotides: TGTGCCAGCAGTCCGATAACAGGGCCAAATGAGCAGTTCTTC. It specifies CASSPITGPNEQFF.

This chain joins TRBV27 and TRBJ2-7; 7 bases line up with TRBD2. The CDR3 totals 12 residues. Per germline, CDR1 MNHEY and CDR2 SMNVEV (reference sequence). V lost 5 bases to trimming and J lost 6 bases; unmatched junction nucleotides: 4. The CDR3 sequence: CASSTLAGEQYF. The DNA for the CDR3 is TGTGCCAGCAGTACCTTAGCGGGCGAGCAGTACTTC.

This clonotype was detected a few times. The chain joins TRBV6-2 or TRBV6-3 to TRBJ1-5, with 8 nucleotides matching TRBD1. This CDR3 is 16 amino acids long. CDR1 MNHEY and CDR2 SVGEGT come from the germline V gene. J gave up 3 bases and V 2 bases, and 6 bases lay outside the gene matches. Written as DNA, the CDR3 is TGTGCCAGCAGTTACCCGACAGGGGTCTCCAATCAGCCCCAGCATTTT. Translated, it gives CASSYPTGVSNQPQHF.

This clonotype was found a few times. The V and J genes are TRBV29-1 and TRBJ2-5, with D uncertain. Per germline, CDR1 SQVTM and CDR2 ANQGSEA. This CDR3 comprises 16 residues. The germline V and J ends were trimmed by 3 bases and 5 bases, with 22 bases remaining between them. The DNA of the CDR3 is TGCAGCGTTGAGCTACAACTGGAATCCCTGGGGGAGACCCAGTACTTC. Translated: CSVELQLESLGETQYF.

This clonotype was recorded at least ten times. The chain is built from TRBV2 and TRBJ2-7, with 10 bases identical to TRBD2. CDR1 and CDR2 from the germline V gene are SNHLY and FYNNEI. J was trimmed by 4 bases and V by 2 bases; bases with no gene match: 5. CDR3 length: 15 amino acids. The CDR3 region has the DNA TGTGCCAGCAGTGAATCGGCTAGCGGGAGTTACGAGCAGTACTTC. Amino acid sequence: CASSESASGSYEQYF.

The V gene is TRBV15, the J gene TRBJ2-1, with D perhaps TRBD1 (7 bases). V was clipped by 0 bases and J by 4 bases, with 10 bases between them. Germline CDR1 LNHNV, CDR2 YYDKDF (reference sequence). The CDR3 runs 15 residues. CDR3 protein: CATSRDRGVYNEQFF. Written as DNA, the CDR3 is TGTGCCACCAGCAGAGACAGGGGGGTTTACAATGAGCAGTTCTTC. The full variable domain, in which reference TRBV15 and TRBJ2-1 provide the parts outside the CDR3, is DAMVIQNPRYQVTQFGKPVTLSCSQTLNHNVMYWYQQKSSQAPKLLFHYYDKDFNNEADTPDNFQSRRPNTSFCFLDIRSPGLGDTAMYLCATSRDRGVYNEQFFGPGTRLTVL.

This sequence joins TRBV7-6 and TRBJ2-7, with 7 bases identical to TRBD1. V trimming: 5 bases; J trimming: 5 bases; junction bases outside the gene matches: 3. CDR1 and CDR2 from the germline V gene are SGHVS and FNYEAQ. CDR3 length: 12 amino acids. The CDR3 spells CASSRQGHEQYF. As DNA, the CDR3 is TGTGCCAGCAGCCGACAGGGCCACGAGCAGTACTTC.

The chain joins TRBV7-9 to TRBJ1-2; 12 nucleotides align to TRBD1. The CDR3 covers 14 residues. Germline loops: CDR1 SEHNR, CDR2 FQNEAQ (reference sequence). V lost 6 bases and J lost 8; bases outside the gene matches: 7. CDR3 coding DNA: TGTGCCAGCAGGCCCGGGACAGGGGGCTTGGGCTACACCTTC. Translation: CASRPGTGGLGYTF.

CDR3: CASSQEEGTLQETQYF. In DNA form, the CDR3 reads TGTGCCAGCAGCCAAGAAGAGGGGACTCTTCAAGAGACCCAGTACTTC. The rearrangement links TRBV4-2 to TRBJ2-5; D perhaps matches TRBD2 (6 bases). The CDR3 covers 16 residues. Germline V lookup: CDR1 LGHNA, CDR2 YNFKEQ. V shed 0 bases and J shed 2 bases, with 13 bases lying between them.

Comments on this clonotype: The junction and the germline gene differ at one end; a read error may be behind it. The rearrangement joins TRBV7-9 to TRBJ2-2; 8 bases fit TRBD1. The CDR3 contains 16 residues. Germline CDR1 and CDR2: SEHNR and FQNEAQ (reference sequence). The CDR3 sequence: CASSRETGVYTVELFF. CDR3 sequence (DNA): TGTGCCAGCAGCCGAGAGACAGGGGTGTACACCGTGGAGCTGTTTTTT.

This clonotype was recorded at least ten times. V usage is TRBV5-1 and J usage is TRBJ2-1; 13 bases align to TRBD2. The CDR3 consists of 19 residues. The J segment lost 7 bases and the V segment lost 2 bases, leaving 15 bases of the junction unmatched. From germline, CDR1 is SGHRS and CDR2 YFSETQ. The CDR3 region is CASSLTGTSGILVGNEQFF. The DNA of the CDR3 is TGCGCCAGCAGCTTAACCGGGACTAGCGGGATATTGGTCGGAAATGAGCAGTTCTTC.